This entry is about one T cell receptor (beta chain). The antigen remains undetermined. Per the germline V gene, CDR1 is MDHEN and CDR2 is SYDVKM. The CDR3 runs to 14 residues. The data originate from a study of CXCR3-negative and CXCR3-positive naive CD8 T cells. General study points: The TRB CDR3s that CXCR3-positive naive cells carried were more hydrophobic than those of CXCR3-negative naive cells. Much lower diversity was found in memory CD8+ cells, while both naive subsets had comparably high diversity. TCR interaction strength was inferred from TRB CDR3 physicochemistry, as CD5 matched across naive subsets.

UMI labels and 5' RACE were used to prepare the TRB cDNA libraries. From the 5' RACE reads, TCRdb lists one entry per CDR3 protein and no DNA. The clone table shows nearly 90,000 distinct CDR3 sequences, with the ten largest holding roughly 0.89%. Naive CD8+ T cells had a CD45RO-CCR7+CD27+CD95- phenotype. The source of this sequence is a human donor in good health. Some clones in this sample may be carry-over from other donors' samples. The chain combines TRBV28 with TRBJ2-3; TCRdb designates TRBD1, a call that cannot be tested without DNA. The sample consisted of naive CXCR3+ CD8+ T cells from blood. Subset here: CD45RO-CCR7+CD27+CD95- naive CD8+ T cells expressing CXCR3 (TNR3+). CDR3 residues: CASSLLQGTDTQYF. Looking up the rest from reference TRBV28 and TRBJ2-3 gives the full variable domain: DVKVTQSSRYLVKRTGEKVFLECVQDMDHENMFWYRQDPGLGLRLIYFSYDVKMKEKGDIPEGYSVSREKKERFSLILESASTNQTSMYLCASSLLQGTDTQYFGPGTRLTVL.